The rows below give T cell receptor beta chains drawn from one sample of a study of beta chain features in type 1 diabetes. Using immunoSEQ multiplex PCR, the repertoire was profiled, and TCRdb retains in-frame clones only, with some absent. The sample consists of hundreds of thousands of clones, over 9.5% of them appearing once. Sequencing input: naive CD4+ T cells from blood. Every receptor here comes from a man between 18 and 35 years old in good health. CDR3s include the opening cysteine and the closing phenylalanine or tryptophan. D genes are given only for firm matches. Expanded clones get a size class; other rows say once, few or many, or leave the size out.

D gene | J gene | CDR3 length | clone size | V gene | CDR3 protein | CDR3 DNA
NA | TRBJ2-5 | 15 | few | TRBV2 | CASSSRAGYQETQYF | TGTGCCAGCAGCAGCAGGGCGGGGTACCAAGAGACCCAGTACTTC
NA | TRBJ2-7 | 15 | few | TRBV28 | CASSLSRDWGYEQYF | TGTGCCAGCAGTTTATCTCGGGATTGGGGCTACGAGCAGTACTTC
TRBD2 | TRBJ2-1 | 16 | NA | TRBV5-6 | CASSLGGTSGSNEQFF | TGTGCCAGCAGCTTGGGGGGGACTAGCGGGAGCAATGAGCAGTTCTTC
NA | TRBJ1-2 | 15 | NA | TRBV5-1 | CASSLRGEGVIGYTF | TGCGCCAGCAGCCTACGGGGGGAAGGTGTTATTGGCTACACCTTC
TRBD1 | TRBJ2-1 | 14 | NA | TRBV5-4 | CASSPVDRDNKQFF | TGTGCCAGCAGCCCCGTCGACAGGGACAATAAGCAGTTCTTC
NA | TRBJ1-6 | 15 | NA | TRBV9 | CASSYVPGLNSPLHF | TGTGCCAGCAGCTACGTCCCGGGACTCAATTCACCCCTCCACTTT
TRBD2 | TRBJ2-7 | 19 | NA | TRBV5-4 | CASSLGIPGLAGGIDEQYF | TGTGCCAGCAGCTTGGGCATCCCGGGACTAGCGGGGGGAATCGACGAGCAGTACTTC
TRBD1 | TRBJ2-1 | 13 | NA | TRBV6-5 | CASHRDRANEQFF | TGTGCCAGTCACCGGGACAGGGCAAATGAGCAGTTCTTC
NA | TRBJ2-5 | 15 | few | TRBV10-3 | CAISEHLGGMETQYF | TGTGCCATCAGTGAGCACCTGGGGGGAATGGAGACCCAGTACTTC
NA | TRBJ2-6 | 17 | few | TRBV7-9 | CASSLLTSGAGANVLTF | TGTGCCAGCAGCTTACTAACCTCAGGGGCTGGGGCCAACGTCCTGACTTTC
NA | TRBJ1-1 | 13 | NA | TRBV19 | CASSTTGDTEAFF | TGTGCCAGTAGTACCACAGGTGACACTGAAGCTTTCTTT
NA | TRBJ2-7 | 13 | few | TRBV7-9 | CASSVTRGYEQYF | TGTGCCAGCAGCGTAACAAGGGGCTACGAGCAGTACTTC
NA | TRBJ1-4 | 16 | NA | TRBV28 | CASSLPSSPGNEKLFF | TGTGCCAGCAGTTTGCCTAGTAGTCCGGGTAATGAAAAACTGTTTTTT
NA | TRBJ2-2 | 14 | NA | TRBV19 | CASSMTENTGELFF | TGTGCCAGTAGTATGACAGAGAACACCGGGGAGCTGTTTTTT
TRBD2 | TRBJ2-1 | 13 | few | TRBV11-3 | CASGLAGGDEQFF | TGTGCCAGCGGACTAGCGGGTGGGGATGAGCAGTTCTTC
TRBD1 | TRBJ1-1 | 15 | NA | TRBV19 | CASRRGQGSNTEAFF | TGTGCCAGTAGGAGAGGACAGGGTTCGAACACTGAAGCTTTCTTT
NA | TRBJ1-2 | 12 | few | TRBV29-1 | CSAEETAGGYTF | TGCAGCGCCGAGGAGACAGCGGGAGGCTACACCTTC
TRBD2 | TRBJ2-7 | 16 | NA | TRBV5-6 | CASSLVVSSGTYEQYF | TGTGCCAGCAGCTTGGTCGTTTCTAGCGGGACCTACGAGCAGTACTTC
TRBD2 | TRBJ2-3 | 13 | NA | TRBV10-3 | CAARTSGADTQYF | TGTGCCGCACGGACTAGCGGGGCAGATACGCAGTATTTT
TRBD1 | TRBJ1-2 | 14 | NA | TRBV6-1 | CASWGGQGNYGYTF | TGTGCCAGCTGGGGTGGACAGGGAAACTATGGCTACACCTTC
NA | TRBJ2-5 | 14 | NA | TRBV6-5 | CASSFGGTGETQYF | TGTGCCAGCAGTTTTGGAGGGACGGGAGAGACCCAGTACTTC
NA | TRBJ2-5 | 14 | NA | TRBV7-9 | CASSLLDGIETQYF | TGTGCCAGCAGCTTATTGGACGGGATAGAGACCCAGTACTTC
NA | TRBJ2-7 | 14 | NA | TRBV19 | CASSIGAGSYEQYF | TGTGCCAGTAGTATTGGGGCAGGGTCCTACGAGCAGTACTTC
TRBD1 | TRBJ2-7 | 14 | NA | TRBV28 | CASSWTGVSYEQYF | TGTGCCAGCAGTTGGACAGGGGTCTCCTACGAGCAGTACTTC
TRBD2 | TRBJ2-5 | 15 | NA | TRBV11-2 | CASSSRGAGGETQYF | TGTGCCAGCAGCTCTCGAGGAGCGGGGGGGGAGACCCAGTACTTC
NA | TRBJ1-2 | 15 | NA | TRBV28 | CASSSPSQGNYGYTF | TGTGCCAGCAGTTCCCCCTCCCAGGGGAACTATGGCTACACCTTC
NA | TRBJ2-3 | 16 | NA | TRBV7-6 | CASSTAVQFYTDTQYF | TGTGCCAGCAGCACCGCGGTCCAATTTTACACAGATACGCAGTATTTT
NA | TRBJ1-3 | 14 | NA | TRBV29-1 | CSVASGTYGNTIYF | TGCAGCGTAGCCTCCGGGACTTATGGAAACACCATATATTTT
TRBD2 | TRBJ2-7 | 15 | few | TRBV28 | CASRPSGGELRGQYF | TGTGCCAGCAGACCTAGCGGGGGAGAACTACGAGGGCAGTACTTC
NA | TRBJ2-5 | 13 | few | TRBV5-4 | CASARDNQETQYF | TGTGCCAGCGCACGGGACAACCAAGAGACCCAGTACTTC
TRBD2 | TRBJ2-7 | 13 | few | TRBV15 | CATSRELAGEQYF | TGTGCCACCAGCAGAGAACTAGCGGGGGAGCAGTACTTC